One T cell receptor beta chain is described in this entry. This clone was observed a few times. Its antigen is still unknown. It has no much larger one-base neighbor in the sample; base qualities were not kept. The study profiled bulk TCR beta-chain repertoires in matched peripheral blood, tumor and adjacent normal breast tissue taken from some 15 patients with early-stage breast cancer. Before surgery, roughly 5-10 mL of whole blood was collected in EDTA tubes and processed within 2 hours. Ficoll-Paque centrifugation in SepMate-50 tubes was used to isolate peripheral blood mononuclear cells. PBMCs were cryopreserved in aliquots of about 1.7 to 4.5 million cells in roughly 90% FBS with approximately 10% DMSO and kept in liquid nitrogen. The Qiagen AllPrep DNA/RNA Mini kit was used for genomic DNA extraction. Trimming at the junction amounts to 0 bases on V and 2 bases on J, and the germline ends lie 4 bases apart. Based on the germline V gene, the CDR1 and CDR2 sequences are SGHVS and FNYEAQ. The CDR3 runs 13 amino acids, cysteine and phenylalanine included. Only the CDR3 DNA is retained, 39 bases long and in frame from the first base.

Each sample was amplified in two independent genomic DNA replicates, using around 0.55 ug for blood and 1.5 ug for tumor or normal breast. Following the manufacturer's instructions, the ImmunoSeq Intro kit was used to carry out TCRB sequencing on genomic DNA. The multiplex PCR ran for about 31 cycles using proprietary primers and spike-in control sequences for absolute quantification. Single-end 150-bp reads were used to sequence an 87-bp fragment spanning the CDR3 and the flanking V and J genes. Seven samples, with two replicates for each sample, were multiplexed per lane of an Illumina MiSeq using version 3.0 chemistry. Under the source paper's analysis protocol: The vendor's proprietary pipeline processed the raw data and merged both replicates into a single result for each sample. A clonotype was defined as productive rearrangements that share the same V-gene family, CDR3 amino acid sequence and J-gene segment. Clonality was calculated as 1 minus the normalized Shannon entropy (Pielou evenness) of TCRB abundances. To estimate T cell density, the total number of templates was divided by the number of input cells, which was inferred from the amount of DNA input. Recon, run with its default parameters, was used to estimate overall repertoire diversity and clonality. Tumor-enriched clonotypes were defined as having over 0.1% abundance in tumor and at least 32-fold higher abundance than in normal breast. The immuneACCESS repertoire file appears here via TCRdb, limited to in-frame rearrangements. These files lack a portion of the clones; in checked studies, under half of the deficit traces to unresolved V genes, and the cause of the others is not known. The D gene and trimming were derived from the DNA, and the V and J assignments and clone size from that table. Here the sample has approximately 33,000 clones; over 70% occur a single time. The ten most abundant clones make up approximately 4.4% of the sample.

The sample belongs to a study of early stage breast cancer tumors (dated by TCRdb to between 2016 and 2019). Context from the whole study: Of the 15 to 20 invasive breast tumors, approximately 11 were found to be estrogen receptor-positive, progesterone receptor-positive and HER2-negative. About 70% of the 12 ER+/PR+/HER2- tumors were invasive ductal carcinomas, while the other four were invasive lobular carcinomas. The average read coverage per sample was about 10-fold. Across all samples, 2 million to 3 million templates representing roughly 1 million unique clonotypes were detected. General study outcomes and caveats: Enriched TCRB sequences shared across patients were mostly commonly generated sequences, unlikely to play an important role in the tumor microenvironment. About 2.5-fold higher T cell density and higher clonality were observed in tumors than in adjacent normal breast tissue. Bulk genomic DNA sequencing of unsorted cells missed chain pairing and functional markers such as CD4, CD8 and FOXP3. Repertoires from blood and normal breast were more alike than repertoires from blood and tumor, and in about 90% of the 16 patients, comparing each tissue with blood separated tumor from normal. Because the cohort was small, a breakdown by tumor subtype could not be done.

The clonotype comes from a person aged 35-55 years with breast cancer. The sample was blood. In this chain, TRBV7-6 is recombined with TRBJ1-1; no D gene is confidently identified. The sequence in DNA is TGTGCCAGCAGCTTAGCGGGAAACACTGAAGCTTTCTTT. Translation gives CASSLAGNTEAFF.